This passage covers 27 T cell receptor beta chains from one sample sequenced in a study of shared T cell receptors in the human thymus. Clones were sequenced by immunoSEQ multiplex PCR, and TCRdb holds only the in-frame ones, with some missing. Of hundreds of thousands of clones listed, approximately 89% are singletons. The same data also contributed to another study, on human thymus T cells.

The sample was thymocytes. The source of these receptors is a boy younger than two with a congenital heart defect.

This sequence joins TRBV29-1 and TRBJ2-7, with 10 bases lining up with TRBD2. The CDR3 is 17 amino acids. From germline, CDR1 is SQVTM and CDR2 ANQGSEA. V trimming: 1 base; J trimming: 2 bases; junction bases outside the gene matches: 11. For the CDR3, the DNA is TGCAGCGTTGAAGGGGGTAGCGGGAGGATCCCTCCCTACGAGCAGTACTTC. Translating it yields CSVEGGSGRIPPYEQYF.

V and J are TRBV6-4 and TRBJ2-1; possibly TRBD2 for D (6 bases). Trimming left V 6 bases short and J 1 base short, with 16 bases between. Per the germline V gene, CDR1 is MRHNA and CDR2 is SNTAGT. There are 16 residues in the CDR3. CDR3 loop: CASSASAGGSYNEQFF. The CDR3 coding sequence is TGTGCCAGCAGCGCATCCGCCGGAGGGTCCTACAATGAGCAGTTCTTC.

This clone came up a few times. The chain uses TRBV5-1 and TRBJ1-2; D not resolved. Germline V CDR1 and CDR2: SGHRS, YFSETQ. CDR3 length: 14 amino acids. V was pared by 5 bases and J by 8 bases, with 19 bases between. CDR3 region: CASRVKGPAGGYTF. The CDR3 DNA follows: TGCGCCAGCAGAGTCAAAGGACCCGCGGGGGGCTACACCTTC.

The rearrangement uses TRBV25-1 and TRBJ2-2, with 11 bases aligning to TRBD2. V shed 6 bases, J shed 2 bases, and the junction held 8 bases outside the gene matches. Germline V lookup: CDR1 MGHDK, CDR2 SYGVNS. The length of the CDR3 is 17 residues. The CDR3 spells CASRPGTSGVNTGELFF. DNA for the CDR3: TGTGCCAGCAGACCCGGGACTAGCGGAGTTAACACCGGGGAGCTGTTTTTT.

The genes are TRBV7-9 and TRBJ2-1, with D possibly matching TRBD2 (6 bases). V lost 2 bases to trimming and J lost 0 bases, with 20 bases between them. The CDR3 runs 19 residues. Germline CDR1 SEHNR, CDR2 FQNEAQ (reference sequence). CDR3 sequence: CASSLYPVGGVNSYNEQFF. CDR3 coding DNA: TGTGCCAGCAGCTTATATCCTGTGGGCGGGGTGAACTCCTACAATGAGCAGTTCTTC. Looking up the rest from reference TRBV7-9 and TRBJ2-1 gives the full variable domain: DTGVSQNPRHKITKRGQNVTFRCDPISEHNRLYWYRQTLGQGPEFLTYFQNEAQLEKSRLLSDRFSAERPKGSFSTLEIQRTEQGDSAMYLCASSLYPVGGVNSYNEQFFGPGTRLTVL.

V is TRBV28 and J is TRBJ2-3, with a possible D match to TRBD2 (7 bases). CDR1 is MDHEN, CDR2 SYDVKM, per germline. The CDR3 is made up of 16 amino acids. The ends were cut back, 5 bases at V and 7 bases at J, with 22 bases in the middle. CDR3 bases: TGTGCCAGCAGTCCCCATTTGGCGGGGGCCCAATATACGCAGTATTTT. Its protein is CASSPHLAGAQYTQYF.

The CDR3 sequence: CASSPWGGGSYEQYF. The CDR3 nucleotides are TGTGCCAGCTCACCATGGGGAGGGGGCTCCTACGAGCAGTACTTC. The V and J genes are TRBV18 and TRBJ2-7; D is perhaps TRBD2 (7 bases). This CDR3 comprises 15 residues. Trimming took 2 bases from V and 0 from J, leaving 11 bases between them. Germline assignment: CDR1 KGHSH and CDR2 LQKENI.

The chain couples TRBV19 to TRBJ1-5, with TRBD1 matching over 9 bases. V lost 0 bases and J lost 2; bases outside the gene matches: 11. CDR1 is LNHDA and CDR2 is SQIVND in the germline V gene (reference sequence). The CDR3 runs 19 residues. The CDR3 sequence: CASSIDLPGQGLRNQPQHF. In DNA, the CDR3 is TGTGCCAGTAGTATAGATCTCCCGGGACAGGGTCTACGCAATCAGCCCCAGCATTTT.

This chain links TRBV9 with TRBJ2-5; 9 bases are shared with TRBD2. The germline V gene encodes CDR1 SGDLS and CDR2 YYNGEE. Trimming at V came to 4 bases and at J to 5 bases, leaving 18 bases not matched to a gene. The CDR3 sequence is 18 residues long. CDR3 residues: CASSLFPVVAGVMETQYF. As DNA, the CDR3 is TGTGCCAGCAGCCTCTTCCCGGTGGTAGCGGGAGTGATGGAGACCCAGTACTTC. The whole variable domain, filled in from reference TRBV9 and TRBJ2-5, reads DSGVTQTPKHLITATGQRVTLRCSPRSGDLSVYWYQQSLDQGLQFLIQYYNGEERAKGNILERFSAQQFPDLHSELNLSSLELGDSALYFCASSLFPVVAGVMETQYFGPGTRLLVL.

V usage is TRBV7-9 and J usage is TRBJ2-5, with D possibly being TRBD1 (6 bases). The V end lost 4 bases, the J end lost 1 base, and 25 bases lay between the germline ends. Looked up from germline, CDR1 is SEHNR and CDR2 is FQNEAQ (reference sequence). The CDR3 loop spans 19 amino acids. The CDR3 sequence is CASSSKDSSGKGIQETQYF. CDR3 sequence (DNA): TGTGCCAGCAGCTCGAAGGACAGTTCGGGTAAGGGGATCCAAGAGACCCAGTACTTC.

The CDR3 sequence is CASSQVPRHWTSGRAGDTQYF. CDR3 DNA: TGCGCCAGCAGCCAAGTCCCCCGGCACTGGACTAGCGGGAGGGCGGGGGATACGCAGTATTTT. The genes are TRBV4-3 and TRBJ2-3; 15 positions agree with TRBD2. The CDR3 is made up of 21 amino acids. From germline, CDR1 is LGHNA and CDR2 YSLEER. J was trimmed by 6 bases and V by 1 base; bases with no gene match: 17.

This clone appeared once. This chain uses TRBV6-5 with TRBJ1-5; D ambiguous. Trimming took off 2 bases at V and 3 bases at J, with 8 bases between the two ends. Per the germline V gene, CDR1 is MNHEY and CDR2 is SVGAGI. CDR3 length: 14 amino acids. This CDR3 reads CASSYGRDNQPQHF. CDR3 coding DNA: TGTGCCAGCAGTTACGGGCGGGACAATCAGCCCCAGCATTTT.

The sample holds one count of this clone. The rearrangement joins TRBV14 to TRBJ2-7; the D gene is possibly TRBD2 (6 bases). V lost 1 base to trimming and J lost 2 bases, with 12 bases between them. The CDR3 covers 15 residues. The V gene's germline CDR1 is SGHDN and CDR2 FVKESK. CDR3 amino acids: CASSQVRRGPYEQYF. In nucleotides, the CDR3 is TGTGCCAGCAGCCAAGTACGGAGGGGACCCTACGAGCAGTACTTC.

The gene calls are TRBV6-4 and TRBJ2-2; 10 bases match TRBD2. This CDR3 has 18 residues. The V and J ends lost 6 bases and 2 bases, in that order; junction bases with no gene match: 12. Germline values: CDR1 MRHNA, CDR2 SNTAGT. CDR3 region: CASSPGGTSGINTGELFF. As DNA, the CDR3 is TGTGCCAGCAGCCCCGGGGGTACTAGCGGGATTAACACCGGGGAGCTGTTTTTT.

The chain is built from TRBV9 and TRBJ2-1; the match to TRBD2 covers 13 bases. V was pared by 4 bases and J by 0 bases, with 10 bases of the junction left unmatched. The germline V gene has CDR1 SGDLS and CDR2 YYNGEE. This CDR3 is built from 19 residues. The CDR3 sequence: CASSSPRGTSGISYNEQFF. CDR3 in DNA: TGTGCCAGCAGCTCCCCCCGCGGGACTAGCGGGATCTCCTACAATGAGCAGTTCTTC. The full variable domain, rest sourced from reference TRBV9 and TRBJ2-1, is DSGVTQTPKHLITATGQRVTLRCSPRSGDLSVYWYQQSLDQGLQFLIQYYNGEERAKGNILERFSAQQFPDLHSELNLSSLELGDSALYFCASSSPRGTSGISYNEQFFGPGTRLTVL.

The chain employs TRBV4-1 and TRBJ2-1; perhaps TRBD2 as D (5 bases). Germline CDR1 and CDR2: MGHRA and YSYEKL. V lost 1 base, J lost 4 bases, and 11 bases lay in between. This CDR3 has 15 residues. In DNA form, the CDR3 reads TGCGCCAGCAGCCAAGGGGAGAACCCTTACAATGAGCAGTTCTTC. This sequence encodes CASSQGENPYNEQFF.

This clone was found once. The chain uses TRBV5-1 and TRBJ2-3; 10 nucleotides match TRBD2. Looked up from germline, CDR1 is SGHRS and CDR2 is YFSETQ. Trimming cost V 5 bases and J 3 bases; bases outside gene matches: 6. The CDR3 loop spans 15 amino acids. The CDR3 region has the DNA TGCGCCAGCAGAAAAGCGGGAGGGCCTACAGATACGCAGTATTTT. Translated: CASRKAGGPTDTQYF.

V gene TRBV10-3 combines with J gene TRBJ1-1, with TRBD1 matching 9 bases. From germline, CDR1 is ENHRY and CDR2 SYGVKD. This CDR3 region has 16 residues. J gave up 0 bases and V 2 bases, and 4 bases lay outside the gene matches. For the CDR3, the DNA is TGTGCCATCAGTGAGCGGGACAGGGAATTGAACACTGAAGCTTTCTTT. Its protein product is CAISERDRELNTEAFF.

This chain connects TRBV19 to TRBJ2-7, with 8 bases aligning to TRBD2. The CDR3 covers 16 residues. V shed 0 bases, J shed 6 bases, and the junction held 10 bases outside the gene matches. Germline V gene data show CDR1 as LNHDA and CDR2 as SQIVND (reference sequence). The CDR3 loop reads CASSIDRVSGIREQYF. DNA for the CDR3: TGTGCCAGTAGTATAGATCGGGTTAGCGGGATACGCGAGCAGTACTTC.

The chain employs TRBV6-5 and TRBJ1-6, with TRBD1 as a possible D gene (5 bases). Trimming removed 7 bases from V and 10 bases from J, with 11 bases in between. Germline assignment: CDR1 MNHEY and CDR2 SVGAGI. The CDR3 has 12 residues. The CDR3 bases are TGTGCCAGCAAACAGGTTCAGTCACCCCTCCACTTT. It encodes CASKQVQSPLHF.

This chain connects TRBV10-3 to TRBJ2-5; maybe TRBD2 (5 bases). Germline V gives CDR1 ENHRY, CDR2 SYGVKD. The CDR3 length is 19 residues. V lost 0 bases to trimming and J lost 0 bases, with 20 bases between them. DNA for the CDR3: TGTGCCATCAGTGAGTCACCTCCGAGGGAGACGGACGACCAAGAGACCCAGTACTTC. Amino acid sequence: CAISESPPRETDDQETQYF.

The chain joins TRBV23-1 to TRBJ2-1; perhaps TRBD2 as D (6 bases). TRBV23-1 falls under the ORF class, with uncertain function. The CDR3 contains 17 residues. The ends were cut back, 3 bases at V and 0 bases at J, with 15 bases in the middle. The CDR3 nucleotides are TGCGCCAGCAGTCAGGCCGGGACTCCAAGCTCCTACAATGAGCAGTTCTTC. Amino acids: CASSQAGTPSSYNEQFF.

CDR3 sequence (DNA): TGTGCCAGCAGTTACGCCGACAGGGGGAGTTCACCCCTCCACTTT. This sequence encodes CASSYADRGSSPLHF. This rearrangement joins TRBV6-5 to TRBJ1-6; TRBD1 matches at 9 bases. Losses at the gene ends were 2 bases for V and 9 bases for J; bases not matched to a gene: 5. The CDR3 runs 15 residues. Germline CDR1 MNHEY, CDR2 SVGAGI.

The rearrangement joins TRBV6-5 to TRBJ1-2; TRBD1 might be the D (6 bases). The CDR3 is 13 residues long. V lost 7 bases and J 7 bases, leaving 16 bases between the germline ends. CDR1 MNHEY and CDR2 SVGAGI come from the germline V gene. CDR3 sequence: CASTAGATPGYTF. For the CDR3, the DNA is TGTGCCAGCACTGCAGGGGCAACTCCTGGCTACACCTTC.

The V call is TRBV28, the J call TRBJ1-5, with 8 bases fitting TRBD1. The CDR3 is 22 residues long. V gave up 3 bases and J gave up 6 bases; unmatched junction bases: 28. The germline V gene has CDR1 MDHEN and CDR2 SYDVKM. CDR3 DNA: TGTGCCAGCAGTTTTAGGGCCCTCGTAACCCGAAAAGGACAGGGAAATTCTCAGCCCCAGCATTTT. It translates to CASSFRALVTRKGQGNSQPQHF.

CDR3 residues: CASSARAGTNKPSGANVLTF. In nucleotides, the CDR3 is TGTGCCAGCAGCGCGAGAGCCGGGACAAACAAACCCTCTGGGGCCAACGTCCTGACTTTC. This rearrangement joins TRBV9 to TRBJ2-6; TRBD1 is a possible D gene (6 bases). This CDR3 is built from 20 residues. Deletions cut 3 bases from V and 0 bases from J, with 22 bases between. Germline V lookup: CDR1 SGDLS, CDR2 YYNGEE.

The rearrangement uses TRBV2 and TRBJ1-2; possible D gene TRBD1, 6 bases. V lost 7 bases and J 12 bases, leaving 6 bases between the germline ends. CDR1 is SNHLY, CDR2 FYNNEI, per germline. The length of the CDR3 is 8 residues. CDR3 residues: CASTGDTF. The CDR3 bases are TGTGCCAGCACAGGGGACACCTTC. Full variable domain (outside the CDR3, taken from reference TRBV2 and TRBJ1-2): EPEVTQTPSHQVTQMGQEVILRCVPISNHLYFYWYRQILGQKVEFLVSFYNNEISEKSEIFDDQFSVERPDGSNFTLKIRSTKLEDSAMYFCASTGDTFGSGTRLTVV.